Presented here are 20 T cell receptor beta chains from one specimen sequenced in a study of cytomegalovirus exposure and HLA in healthy donors. The PCR employed 60 Vbeta primers together with 13 Jbeta primers. Only in-frame clones appear in the TCRdb table, and some are missing; sequencing was by immunoSEQ multiplex PCR. The sample lists more than 95,000 clones; approximately 78% were seen once. The sequencing sample was made of PBMCs. Receptor source: a woman aged 40 to 50 in good health and CMV-seronegative.

This clone was seen only a few times. The DNA of the CDR3 is TGCGCCAGCTCCCGGGACAGAACTAATGAAAAACTGTTTTTT. This encodes CASSRDRTNEKLFF. The chain recombines TRBV5-1 with TRBJ1-4, with TRBD1 matching over 7 bases. The V and J ends lost 7 bases and 1 base, in that order; junction bases with no gene match: 4. The CDR3 has 14 residues. The V gene's germline CDR1 is SGHRS and CDR2 YFSETQ.

The rearrangement joins TRBV27 to TRBJ1-5, with D hard to call. The CDR3 has 15 amino acids. V shed 3 bases and J shed 2 bases, with 11 bases lying between them. The germline V gene encodes CDR1 MNHEY and CDR2 SMNVEV (reference sequence). CDR3 amino acids: CASSFGGSRNQPQHF. The CDR3 bases are TGTGCCAGCAGTTTTGGCGGGTCTCGCAATCAGCCCCAGCATTTT.

J is TRBJ1-4 and V is TRBV5-6, with TRBD1 as a possible D gene (6 bases). Deletions cut 3 bases from V and 5 bases from J, with 14 bases between. Germline lookup yields CDR1 SGHDT and CDR2 YYEEEE. CDR3 length: 15 residues. Here the CDR3 reads CASSSPGTMNEKLFF. As DNA, the CDR3 is TGTGCCAGCAGCTCACCCGGGACAATGAATGAAAAACTGTTTTTT.

V and J are TRBV7-2 and TRBJ2-7, with 13 positions matching TRBD2. The germline CDR1 and CDR2 sequences are SGHTA and FQGNSA. The V segment lost 5 bases and the J segment 2 bases; nucleotides outside the gene matches: 9. This CDR3 spans 17 amino acids. The CDR3 DNA reads TGTGCCAGCAGCACCGGGACTAGCGGGATCCTTCCCTACGAGCAGTACTTC. It codes for CASSTGTSGILPYEQYF.

The V and J genes are TRBV19 and TRBJ1-5; D not resolved. Germline CDR1 reads LNHDA; CDR2 reads SQIVND (reference sequence). The CDR3 has 13 amino acids. Trimming removed 2 bases from V and 9 bases from J, with 11 bases in between. The CDR3 region has the DNA TGTGCCAGTAGTATACAGCGGGATGGGCCCCAGCATTTT. It translates to CASSIQRDGPQHF.

This clone was observed a single time. J is TRBJ1-2 and V is TRBV7-2, with 12 bases identical to TRBD1. There are 16 residues in the CDR3. The J segment lost 7 bases and the V segment lost 5 bases, leaving 11 bases of the junction unmatched. Germline values: CDR1 SGHTA, CDR2 FQGNSA. CDR3 region: CASSLPGGQGASGYTF. In nucleotides, the CDR3 is TGTGCCAGCAGCCTACCGGGGGGACAGGGGGCAAGTGGCTACACCTTC.

This clone was found a few times. The chain is built from TRBV28 and TRBJ2-3; 10 bases align to TRBD2. J lost 4 bases, V lost 6 bases, and 13 bases had no gene match. CDR1 is MDHEN and CDR2 is SYDVKM in the germline V gene. The length of the CDR3 is 17 residues. The CDR3 here is CASSLTGTSAGADTQYF. In nucleotides, the CDR3 is TGTGCCAGCAGCCTGACAGGGACTAGCGCTGGGGCAGATACGCAGTATTTT.

This chain uses TRBV27 with TRBJ1-3; maybe TRBD1 (6 bases). This CDR3 spans 15 amino acids. V shed 6 bases and J shed 2 bases, with 14 bases lying between them. CDR1 MNHEY and CDR2 SMNVEV come from the germline V gene (reference sequence). CDR3: CASRQQGSAGNTIYF. The CDR3 nucleotides read TGTGCCAGCAGACAACAGGGTTCTGCTGGAAACACCATATATTTT.

The gene calls are TRBV7-9 and TRBJ1-5; tentative D call: TRBD1 (6 bases). Deletions cut 5 bases from V and 4 bases from J, with 21 bases between. Germline V gives CDR1 SEHNR, CDR2 FQNEAQ (reference sequence). This CDR3 spans 17 amino acids. This CDR3 reads CASSPEGGYVLNQPQHF. Here the CDR3 DNA reads TGTGCCAGCAGCCCAGAGGGGGGGTATGTTTTGAATCAGCCCCAGCATTTT.

The chain links TRBV29-1 to TRBJ1-1; 7 positions agree with TRBD1. Germline V gene sequence: CDR1 SQVTM, CDR2 ANQGSEA. The trim removed 8 bases at V and 5 bases at J, leaving 8 bases unmatched. This CDR3 comprises 12 residues. The CDR3 loop is CSINRGGTEAFF. The CDR3 DNA follows: TGCAGCATCAACAGGGGAGGTACTGAAGCTTTCTTT.

This chain links TRBV15 with TRBJ2-3; 9 positions match TRBD2. The CDR3 sequence is 14 residues long. Germline CDR1 reads LNHNV; CDR2 reads YYDKDF (reference sequence). The junction had 3 bases not matched to a gene; V was cut back by 3 bases and J by 5 bases. The CDR3 coding sequence is TGTGCCACCAGCAGCACTAGCGGGTTAGATACGCAGTATTTT. This sequence encodes CATSSTSGLDTQYF.

CDR3 region: CASSVGAGANYGYTF. The CDR3 DNA follows: TGTGCCAGTAGTGTAGGGGCAGGGGCTAACTATGGCTACACCTTC. The chain is built from TRBV19 and TRBJ1-2; maybe TRBD1 (6 bases). With 5 bases removed from V and 0 bases from J, the gap between germline ends came to 13 bases. The length of the CDR3 is 15 residues. Germline V CDR1 and CDR2: LNHDA, SQIVND (reference sequence).

This clone was seen a few times. This chain connects TRBV19 to TRBJ1-2; the match to TRBD1 covers 7 bases. V shed 3 bases and J 3 bases; nucleotides not matched to a gene: 16. Germline assignment: CDR1 LNHDA and CDR2 SQIVND (reference sequence). CDR3 length: 18 residues. This CDR3 is CASSMPRDSQPKDYGYTF. CDR3 DNA sequence: TGTGCCAGTAGTATGCCCCGGGACAGCCAGCCGAAAGACTATGGCTACACCTTC.

The J gene is TRBJ2-7, the V gene TRBV7-9; a possible D gene is TRBD1 (5 bases). CDR3 length equals 13 residues. V was cut by 4 bases and J by 2 bases, with 9 bases left in between. Looked up from germline, CDR1 is SEHNR and CDR2 is FQNEAQ (reference sequence). The CDR3 region has the DNA TGTGCCAGCAGCTCTAGACAGACCTACGAGCAGTACTTC. This sequence encodes CASSSRQTYEQYF.

This clone was found a few times. V usage is TRBV2 and J usage is TRBJ1-1; D unclear. Germline loops: CDR1 SNHLY, CDR2 FYNNEI. The CDR3 loop spans 14 amino acids. Trimming took off 4 bases at V and 3 bases at J, with 12 bases between the two ends. The CDR3 spells CASSGGRGHTEAFF. The DNA of the CDR3 is TGTGCCAGCAGTGGGGGAAGAGGGCACACTGAAGCTTTCTTT.

J is TRBJ2-7 and V is TRBV19, with 7 bases that match TRBD1. The germline V gene encodes CDR1 LNHDA and CDR2 SQIVND (reference sequence). V was clipped by 4 bases and J by 2 bases; unmatched bases: 8. CDR3 size: 15 residues. The CDR3 here is CASSRRDSLTYEQYF. CDR3 in DNA: TGTGCCAGTAGTAGACGGGACAGCCTGACCTACGAGCAGTACTTC.

The rearrangement joins TRBV11-2 to TRBJ1-2, with D tentatively TRBD1 (5 bases). The V and J ends lost 5 bases and 3 bases respectively, with 10 bases between them. CDR3 length: 13 residues. Germline V gene sequence: CDR1 SGHAT, CDR2 FQNNGV. The CDR3 spells CASSRGLDYGYTF. In DNA form, the CDR3 reads TGTGCCAGCAGCAGGGGCCTCGACTATGGCTACACCTTC.

This clone was seen a handful of times. The CDR3 sequence: CATSRILAGGSDTQYF. Here the CDR3 DNA reads TGTGCCACCAGCAGAATACTAGCGGGAGGATCGGATACGCAGTATTTT. The V call is TRBV15, the J call TRBJ2-3, with 12 positions matching TRBD2. This CDR3 has 16 amino acids. The J segment lost 6 bases and the V segment lost 2 bases, leaving 6 bases of the junction unmatched. Germline V gives CDR1 LNHNV, CDR2 YYDKDF (reference sequence).

CDR3 bases: TGTGCCACCAGCAGCTCGACTAGCGGGCTTGCCTACAATGAGCAGTTCTTC. It is translated as CATSSSTSGLAYNEQFF. The rearrangement joins TRBV15 to TRBJ2-1; TRBD2 agrees at 10 bases. CDR3 length: 17 residues. Per the germline V gene, CDR1 is LNHNV and CDR2 is YYDKDF (reference sequence). V trimming: 3 bases; J trimming: 2 bases; junction bases outside the gene matches: 7. Full variable domain (outside the CDR3, taken from reference TRBV15 and TRBJ2-1): DAMVIQNPRYQVTQFGKPVTLSCSQTLNHNVMYWYQQKSSQAPKLLFHYYDKDFNNEADTPDNFQSRRPNTSFCFLDIRSPGLGDTAMYLCATSSSTSGLAYNEQFFGPGTRLTVL.

CDR3 sequence reads: CASSLGGMGTDTQYF. In DNA, the CDR3 is TGTGCCAGCAGTTTGGGGGGGATGGGGACAGATACGCAGTATTTT. The chain carries TRBV28 and TRBJ2-3; 7 bases map to TRBD2. The V gene's germline CDR1 is MDHEN and CDR2 SYDVKM. V shed 3 bases and J 3 bases; nucleotides not matched to a gene: 6. The CDR3 covers 15 residues.